The source of this TCR beta chain is a study of T cell responses to AZD1222 COVID-19 vaccine. Study summary: Pooled samples include second doses given at about 4 or 12 weeks.

Method: immunoSEQ multiplex PCR; TCRdb's copy keeps in-frame clones and lacks some. This sample has 100,000 to 150,000 clones, with roughly 90% found just once. This CDR3 is 12 amino acids long. The germline V gene encodes CDR1 MNHEY and CDR2 SVGAGI. The V gene end was trimmed by 6 bases and the J gene end by 11 bases; junction bases not matched to a gene: 8. As to this clone: Its antigen is not identified.

Notes on the study in general: The study sampled repertoires only after the peak T cell response. Unmutated variant regions reportedly attract nearly half of all spike-specific TCRs.

V gene TRBV6-5 combines with J gene TRBJ2-7; 9 nucleotides agree with TRBD1. The material sequenced was peripheral blood, taken on day 0 of AZD1222 vaccination. The TCR sequence derives from an adult in good health. The CDR3 here is CASRTQGAVKYF. The CDR3 DNA sequence: TGTGCCAGCAGAACACAGGGGGCCGTAAAGTACTTC.